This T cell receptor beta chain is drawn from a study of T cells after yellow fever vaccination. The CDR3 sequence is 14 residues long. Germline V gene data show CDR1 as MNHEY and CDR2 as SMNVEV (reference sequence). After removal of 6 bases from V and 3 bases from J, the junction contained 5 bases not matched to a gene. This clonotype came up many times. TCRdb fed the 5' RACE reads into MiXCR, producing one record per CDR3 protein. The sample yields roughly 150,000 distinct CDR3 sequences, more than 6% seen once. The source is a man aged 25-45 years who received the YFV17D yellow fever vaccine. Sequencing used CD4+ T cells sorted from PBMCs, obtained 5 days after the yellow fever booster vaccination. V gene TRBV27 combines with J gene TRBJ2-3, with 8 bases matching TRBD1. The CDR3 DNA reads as TGTGCCAGCAGGAAGGACAGGGTTACAGATACGCAGTATTTT. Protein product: CASRKDRVTDTQYF.